The 27 T cell receptor beta chains presented below share a single source sample, sequenced in a study of T cells in Graves' hyperthyroidism and ophthalmopathy. The investigators amplified TCR beta CDR3 regions from RNA transcripts. The HTBI primer set served for first-round RT-PCR of the TCR CDR3. Using its own MiXCR run on the multiplex PCR reads, TCRdb lists one record per CDR3 protein. The sample comprises around 690,000 distinct CDR3 sequences, 17% of which are singletons, and about 14% rests with the top ten. Specimen: blood. These receptors were collected from a man in his fifties or sixties with Graves' hyperthyroidism.

The V and J genes are TRBV3-1 and TRBJ2-5; TRBD1 aligns across 9 bases. The V and J ends lost 6 bases and 5 bases, in that order; junction bases with no gene match: 7. The V gene's germline CDR1 is LGHDT and CDR2 YNNKEL (reference sequence). The CDR3 is made up of 14 amino acids. CDR3 residues: CASSPTGGFETQYF. The CDR3 DNA is TGTGCCAGCAGTCCAACAGGGGGCTTTGAGACCCAGTACTTC.

In this sample, this clonotype turned up many times. The chain recombines TRBV7-9 with TRBJ1-1; TRBD1 matches at 8 bases. The V segment lost 2 bases and the J segment 5 bases; nucleotides outside the gene matches: 7. Germline V CDR1 and CDR2: SEHNR, FQNEAQ (reference sequence). CDR3 length: 15 amino acids. The CDR3 nucleotides read TGTGCCAGCAGCTTATCCGACAGGGGTGGTACTGAAGCTTTCTTT. Amino acid sequence: CASSLSDRGGTEAFF.

This clonotype has ten or more counts. The chain uses TRBV7-9 and TRBJ1-1; the D is unclear. The CDR3 is made up of 18 amino acids. The ends were cut back, 0 bases at V and 8 bases at J, with 25 bases in the middle. CDR1 is SEHNR and CDR2 is FQNEAQ in the germline V gene (reference sequence). The DNA of the CDR3 is TGTGCCAGCAGCTTAGCGGATTGGTGGCGGACGCCCACTGAAGAAGCTTTCTTT. As protein: CASSLADWWRTPTEEAFF.

The table lists this clonotype with many counts. The chain has TRBV27 and TRBJ2-7; 8 bases line up with TRBD2. V lost 5 bases, J lost 7 bases, and 10 bases stayed unmatched. The CDR3 spans 14 residues. In germline, CDR1 is MNHEY, CDR2 SMNVEV (reference sequence). The CDR3 region is CASSGIAGYGEQYF. CDR3 coding DNA: TGTGCCAGCAGTGGTATAGCGGGGTACGGGGAGCAGTACTTC.

Only a few counts were recorded for this clonotype. As DNA, the CDR3 is TGTGCCAGCAGCCATGCCTGGGTCGAGCAGTACTTC. It yields the protein CASSHAWVEQYF. The V call is TRBV14, the J call TRBJ2-7; D unresolved. Germline-derived CDR1 and CDR2 are SGHDN and FVKESK. V dropped 3 bases and J dropped 6 bases, with 9 bases sitting between them. The CDR3 extends over 12 amino acids.

This clonotype turned up a few times. The J gene is TRBJ2-1, the V gene TRBV7-3, with D unresolved. Germline CDR1 and CDR2: SGHTA and FQGTGA. CDR3 length equals 14 residues. Trimming pared 5 bases from V and 12 bases from J, leaving 20 bases between. In DNA form, the CDR3 reads TGTGCCAGCAGCGCCCAACATAGCAGCCCTATGCAGTTCTTC. This encodes CASSAQHSSPMQFF.

In its sample, this clonotype was seen a few times. The genes are TRBV11-2 and TRBJ2-4; 8 nucleotides match TRBD2. This CDR3 region has 16 residues. CDR1 is SGHAT and CDR2 is FQNNGV in the germline V gene. With V trimmed by 0 bases and J by 6 bases, 7 bases remained unmatched. CDR3 protein: CASSLEPGGPGNIQYF. The DNA of the CDR3 is TGTGCCAGCAGCTTAGAGCCGGGAGGGCCCGGAAACATTCAGTACTTC.

This clonotype was observed many times. This chain connects TRBV19 to TRBJ1-1; D not certain. The CDR3 consists of 14 residues. The germline CDR1 and CDR2 sequences are LNHDA and SQIVND (reference sequence). V lost 7 bases to trimming and J lost 3 bases, with 15 bases between them. DNA for the CDR3: TGTGCCAGTAAGGGCCTACCCGTGGACACTGAAGCTTTCTTT. It is translated as CASKGLPVDTEAFF.

J is TRBJ2-1 and V is TRBV15; 9 bases line up with TRBD2. J was trimmed by 8 bases and V by 5 bases; bases with no gene match: 10. CDR3 length equals 15 residues. CDR1 is LNHNV and CDR2 is YYDKDF in the germline V gene (reference sequence). CDR3 sequence: CATSAIAGALHEQFF. DNA for the CDR3: TGTGCCACCAGCGCAATAGCGGGAGCGTTACATGAGCAGTTCTTC.

This clonotype came up many times. The chain couples TRBV11-2 to TRBJ2-1, with 8 bases aligning to TRBD2. This CDR3 spans 15 amino acids. The J segment lost 7 bases and the V segment lost 4 bases, leaving 9 bases of the junction unmatched. CDR1 is SGHAT, CDR2 FQNNGV, per germline. The CDR3 is CASSYEREKRNEQFF. The CDR3 bases are TGTGCCAGCAGCTACGAGCGGGAGAAGAGGAATGAGCAGTTCTTC.

The chain uses TRBV12-3 or TRBV12-4 and TRBJ2-1; TRBD2 is a possible D gene (6 bases). V was cut by 3 bases and J by 4 bases, with 13 bases left in between. The CDR3 consists of 15 residues. CDR3 sequence: CASSFSREVYNEQFF. CDR3 coding DNA: TGTGCCAGCAGTTTCTCGAGGGAGGTGTACAATGAGCAGTTCTTC.

The sample holds a few counts of this clonotype. The rearrangement joins TRBV12-3 or TRBV12-4 to TRBJ1-5; unclear D gene. Deletions cut 6 bases from V and 1 base from J, with 16 bases between. The CDR3 is 16 residues long. Here the CDR3 reads CASRQHALESNQPQHF. The DNA for the CDR3 is TGTGCCAGCAGACAACACGCATTGGAGAGCAATCAGCCCCAGCATTTT.

This clonotype was counted many times. The chain employs TRBV10-3 and TRBJ2-1; 9 positions agree with TRBD2. The junction had 6 bases not matched to a gene; V was cut back by 7 bases and J by 5 bases. This CDR3 region has 14 residues. Germline CDR1 ENHRY, CDR2 SYGVKD. In DNA form, the CDR3 reads TGTGCCATCAAATCTAGCGGGACAGACAATGAGCAGTTCTTC. It yields the protein CAIKSSGTDNEQFF.

This clonotype was seen many times. The rearrangement joins TRBV7-2 to TRBJ1-5; D unclear. Germline V gives CDR1 SGHTA, CDR2 FQGNSA. This CDR3 comprises 13 residues. Trimming shortened V by 1 base and J by 9 bases, and 10 bases separated the two germline ends. CDR3 DNA sequence: TGTGCCAGCAGCTTAGAGGTGGGTCGGCCCCAGCATTTT. Its protein is CASSLEVGRPQHF.

This clonotype was observed a handful of times. This chain connects TRBV10-1 to TRBJ2-3; 11 bases map to TRBD1. Germline V gene lookup returns CDR1 WNHNN and CDR2 SYGVQD (reference sequence). The length of the CDR3 is 15 residues. J was trimmed by 4 bases and V by 6 bases; bases with no gene match: 6. In DNA, the CDR3 is TGCGCCAGCAGCGTCGGACAGGGGGCCCCAGATACGCAGTATTTT. Amino acid sequence: CASSVGQGAPDTQYF.

Many counts were recorded for this clonotype. This chain links TRBV29-1 with TRBJ2-1; 12 bases are shared with TRBD2. The trim removed 2 bases at V and 7 bases at J, leaving 6 bases unmatched. Germline loops: CDR1 SQVTM, CDR2 ANQGSEA. The CDR3 extends over 15 amino acids. DNA of the CDR3: TGCAGCGTTGAACTAGCGGGAGGGCCTTGGAATGAGCAGTTCTTC. Translating it yields CSVELAGGPWNEQFF.

The sample holds many counts of this clonotype. The V call is TRBV19, the J call TRBJ2-2; D is unresolved. The CDR3 sequence is 12 residues long. In germline, CDR1 is LNHDA, CDR2 SQIVND (reference sequence). V lost 8 bases to trimming and J lost 5 bases, with 9 bases between them. The CDR3 sequence: CASATSTGELFF. DNA of the CDR3: TGTGCCAGTGCTACTTCAACCGGGGAGCTGTTTTTT.

On this clonotype: A much larger clone sits a single nucleotide away, making a read error possible. The J gene is TRBJ2-2, the V gene TRBV25-1; 13 positions agree with TRBD2. Germline lookup yields CDR1 MGHDK and CDR2 SYGVNS. This CDR3 region has 18 residues. Written as DNA, the CDR3 is TGTGCCAGCAGTGAATCAATACTAGCGGGAGGGAACAGCGGGGAGCTGTTTTTT. Its protein is CASSESILAGGNSGELFF.

A note on this clonotype: A much larger clonotype is one base distant, so this may be a read error. The CDR3 DNA reads TGTGCCAGCAGCTTAGATTCACCCTTCGAGCAGTACTTC. It encodes CASSLDSPFEQYF. V gene TRBV11-2 combines with J gene TRBJ2-7; D is undetermined. Germline V gene sequence: CDR1 SGHAT, CDR2 FQNNGV. This CDR3 region has 13 residues. Between the trimmed V and J ends, which lost 0 bases and 6 bases, there was a span of 9 bases.

This clonotype was found many times. The V gene is TRBV27, the J gene TRBJ1-1, with TRBD1 identical over 7 bases. Germline V gives CDR1 MNHEY, CDR2 SMNVEV (reference sequence). CDR3 length: 14 amino acids. After removal of 6 bases from V and 2 bases from J, the junction contained 6 bases not matched to a gene. CDR3 amino acids: CASSRQGRNTEAFF. CDR3 DNA sequence: TGTGCCAGCAGCAGACAGGGACGAAACACTGAAGCTTTCTTT.

Only a few counts were recorded for this clonotype. The chain joins TRBV5-8 to TRBJ2-7; tentative D call: TRBD1 (6 bases). Trimming left V 3 bases short and J 5 bases short, with 18 bases between. The germline V gene encodes CDR1 SGHTS and CDR2 YDEGEE. The CDR3 runs to 15 residues. This CDR3 is CASSWGHSLGDEQYF. Here the CDR3 DNA reads TGTGCCAGCAGCTGGGGACACTCGTTAGGGGACGAGCAGTACTTC.

With respect to this clonotype: A read error is possible here, since a much larger clone lies one base away. The chain carries TRBV7-9 and TRBJ2-1; D might be TRBD1 (6 bases). Trimming shortened V by 1 base and J by 9 bases, and 10 bases separated the two germline ends. Germline CDR1 and CDR2: SEHNR and FQNEAQ (reference sequence). The CDR3 length is 13 residues. The DNA of the CDR3 is TGTGCCAGCAGCTTAGAGGAAGGGGGTGAGCAGTTCTTC. It specifies CASSLEEGGEQFF.

This clonotype has a handful of counts. A much larger clonotype is one base distant, so this may be a read error. The genes are TRBV10-3 and TRBJ2-5, with no clear D. Germline V gene data show CDR1 as ENHRY and CDR2 as SYGVKD. This CDR3 region has 14 residues. The CDR3 here is CAISEVADQEAQYF. CDR3 nucleotides: TGTGCCATCAGTGAGGTAGCAGATCAAGAGGCCCAGTACTTC.

This clonotype was found many times. This chain connects TRBV20-1 to TRBJ1-1, with D unclear. Germline CDR1 and CDR2: DFQATT and SNEGSKA (reference sequence). The V and J ends lost 0 bases and 2 bases respectively, with 7 bases between them. This CDR3 contains 13 residues. The chain's CDR3 is CSARESDNTEAFF. The CDR3, as DNA: TGCAGTGCTAGAGAATCAGATAACACTGAAGCTTTCTTT.

This clonotype appeared a few times. The J gene is TRBJ2-1, the V gene TRBV6-1; D remains ambiguous. CDR1 is MNHNS and CDR2 is SASEGT in the germline V gene. The CDR3 runs 15 residues. The V end was cut by 0 bases, the J end by 7 bases, with 13 bases between. The CDR3 DNA is TGTGCCAGCAGTGAAGCGACGATGGTAAGGAATGAGCAGTTCTTC. Translated: CASSEATMVRNEQFF.

This clonotype was recorded a few times. This chain joins TRBV6-1 and TRBJ1-3; D unclear. This CDR3 is built from 11 residues. Trimming stripped 6 bases from V and 6 bases from J, with 6 bases between. CDR1 and CDR2 from the germline V gene are MNHNS and SASEGT. In DNA, the CDR3 is TGTGCCAGCAGGAGGGAAAACACCATATATTTT. It is translated as CASRRENTIYF.

This clonotype was seen more than once but under ten times. The junction departs from the called germline gene at one end, perhaps through a read error. The chain is built from TRBV18 and TRBJ2-5; 7 bases are shared with TRBD1. Germline V gene sequence: CDR1 KGHSH, CDR2 LQKENI. The CDR3 has 16 residues. CDR3 in DNA: TGTGCCGGCTCACCCAGATCATGGGACAGACAAGAGACCCAGTACTTC. This translates into CAGSPRSWDRQETQYF.